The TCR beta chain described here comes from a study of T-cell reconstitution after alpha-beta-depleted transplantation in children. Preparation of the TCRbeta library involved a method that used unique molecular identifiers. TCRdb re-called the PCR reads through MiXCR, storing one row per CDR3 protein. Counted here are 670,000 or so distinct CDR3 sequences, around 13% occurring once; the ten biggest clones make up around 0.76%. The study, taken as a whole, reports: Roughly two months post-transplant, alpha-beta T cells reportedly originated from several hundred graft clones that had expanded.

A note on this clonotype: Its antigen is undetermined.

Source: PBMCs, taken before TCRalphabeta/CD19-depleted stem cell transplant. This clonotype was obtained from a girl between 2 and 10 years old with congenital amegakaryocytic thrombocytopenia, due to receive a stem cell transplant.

CDR3 nucleotide sequence: TGTGCCAGCAGCCCCGGACTAGCGGGAGTGGCCGGGGAGCTGTTTTTT. It is translated as CASSPGLAGVAGELFF. The rearrangement joins TRBV7-3 to TRBJ2-2, with TRBD2 matching over 13 bases. CDR1 is SGHTA and CDR2 is FQGTGA in the germline V gene. J was trimmed by 6 bases and V by 5 bases; bases with no gene match: 6. The CDR3 loop spans 16 amino acids.